The entry that follows covers one T cell receptor (beta chain) sequence. A sample-barcoded 5' primer and a J-beta primer mix were used in a second PCR of about 7 to 12 cycles. TCRdb re-called the 5' RACE reads with MiXCR, one entry per CDR3 protein. The sample has roughly 860,000 distinct CDR3 sequences; approximately 67% are singletons. The data belong to a study of blood T cells in healthy people across ages. The wider study: When template switching was applied, about one barcoded beta molecule was captured per two T cells.

All donors came from Russia, were Caucasian and healthy, and spanned ages about 6 to 100. A minimum of 6 million PBMCs was isolated per sample. The CDR3 loop spans 15 amino acids. Germline CDR1 reads SGHKS; CDR2 reads YYEKEE (reference sequence). The receptor comes from a man aged 30 to 39 in good health. Sequenced input: blood. The chain uses TRBV5-5 and TRBJ2-5; D gene unclear. Judging by the DNA end, TRBJ2-7 fits better; the J call may be wrong. CDR3 DNA sequence: TGTGCCAGCAGCTCTCTTGTTGCGGCTCACTACGAGCAGTACTTC. Protein: CASSSLVAAHYEQYF.